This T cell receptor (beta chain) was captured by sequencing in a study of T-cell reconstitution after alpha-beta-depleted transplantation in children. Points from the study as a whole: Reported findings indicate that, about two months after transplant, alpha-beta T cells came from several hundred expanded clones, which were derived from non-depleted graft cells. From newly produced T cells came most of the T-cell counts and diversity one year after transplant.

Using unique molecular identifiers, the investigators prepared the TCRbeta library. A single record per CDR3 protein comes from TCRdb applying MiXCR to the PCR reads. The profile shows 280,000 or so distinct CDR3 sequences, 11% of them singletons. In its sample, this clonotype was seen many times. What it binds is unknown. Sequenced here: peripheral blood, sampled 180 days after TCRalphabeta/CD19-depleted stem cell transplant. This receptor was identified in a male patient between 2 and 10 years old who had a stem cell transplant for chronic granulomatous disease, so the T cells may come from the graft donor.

CDR3 amino acids: CASSPGRGRGNTIYF. As DNA, the CDR3 is TGCGCCAGCAGCCCTGGAAGGGGTCGTGGAAACACCATATATTTT. The chain recombines TRBV5-1 with TRBJ1-3; D possibly corresponds to TRBD1 (5 bases). V shed 4 bases and J shed 3 bases, with 14 bases lying between them. The V gene's germline CDR1 is SGHRS and CDR2 YFSETQ. This CDR3 has 15 residues.